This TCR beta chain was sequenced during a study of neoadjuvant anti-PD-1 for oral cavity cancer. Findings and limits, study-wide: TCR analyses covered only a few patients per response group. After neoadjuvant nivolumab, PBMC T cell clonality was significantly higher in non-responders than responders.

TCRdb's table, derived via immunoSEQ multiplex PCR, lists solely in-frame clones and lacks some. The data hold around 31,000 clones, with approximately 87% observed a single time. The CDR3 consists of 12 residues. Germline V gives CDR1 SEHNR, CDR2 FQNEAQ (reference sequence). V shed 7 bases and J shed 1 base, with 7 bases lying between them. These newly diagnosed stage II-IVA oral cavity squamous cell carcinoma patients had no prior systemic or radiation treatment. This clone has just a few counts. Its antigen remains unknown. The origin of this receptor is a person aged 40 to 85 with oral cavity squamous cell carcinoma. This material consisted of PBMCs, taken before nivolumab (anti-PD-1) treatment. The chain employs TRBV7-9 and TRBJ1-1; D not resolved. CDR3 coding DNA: TGTGCCAGCAACCGACCGAACACTGAAGCTTTCTTT. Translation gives CASNRPNTEAFF.